The following is a T cell receptor beta chain sequence with its context. The data are from a study of shared clonotypes between healthy human individuals. Clones were sequenced by immunoSEQ multiplex PCR, and TCRdb holds only the in-frame ones, with some missing. The data contain approximately 2,000,000 clones, just over 90% of them singletons. The CDR3 length is 13 residues. The germline V gene encodes CDR1 MGHDK and CDR2 SYGVNS. V lost 3 bases and J lost 3, with 6 bases in between. CD45RO-negative, CCR7-positively selected cells formed the naive CD8 fraction, excluding terminally differentiated effector memory CD45RA+ cells.

This receptor was identified in a man between 18 and 35 years old in good health. Some clones in this sample may be carry-over from other donors' samples. This sequence joins TRBV25-1 and TRBJ1-5; no firm D call. Specimen: naive CD8+ T cells from PBMCs. This CDR3 is CASSDSSNQPQHF. Here the CDR3 DNA reads TGTGCCAGCAGTGACAGCTCCAATCAGCCCCAGCATTTT.